This T cell receptor (beta chain) is drawn from a study of cytomegalovirus exposure and HLA in healthy donors (dated by TCRdb to about 2017). For the study in its entirety: According to a later analysis, the 120 or so validation repertoires were produced on the same platform as the 666 repertoires of the first cohort. The aim of the study was to test whether cataloging public T cell receptors could identify signatures of past pathogen exposure. High-throughput TCR immunosequencing, statistical association of individual TCRs with disease status, and machine learning were combined to predict cytomegalovirus infection status. A separate validation cohort of roughly 110 different subjects was used in addition to the approximately 700-subject first cohort.

Details on this clone: What antigen it recognizes has not been identified. Per-base qualities were not stored, and no clone one base away is much larger.

The germline V gene specifies MNHEY as CDR1 and SVGAGI as CDR2. A distance of 10 bases separates the germline ends of V and J, which lose 2 bases and 3 bases respectively. The cysteine opens and the phenylalanine closes a CDR3 of 14 amino acids. Of all the DNA, just the CDR3 is kept, 42 bases in frame from base 1. The donors were included in the validation cohort of some 110 subjects, a group kept apart from the roughly 610-subject first cohort. The library was generated by the immunoSEQ multiplex PCR assay. The original pipeline was this. A statistical classification framework was built to diagnose cytomegalovirus status from the catalog of TCR beta chain sequences. Imported from immuneACCESS, the table was reduced by TCRdb to in-frame sequences with V and J called. These copies leave out some clones; in studies compared against another copy, an unresolved V gene accounts for under half, and the cause of the remainder is not known. V and J calls and clone size come straight from that table; D and trimming were deduced from the DNA. The sample table records under 250,000 clones; approximately 87% of these occur just once. The top ten clonotypes cover 2.6% of the sample.

Broad study findings and their caveats: In vitro tests confirmed that a few of the cytomegalovirus-associated TCR beta chains recognize cytomegalovirus antigens. A total of 150 to 200 TCR beta chains were listed by the study as associated with cytomegalovirus. The authors suggested that the approach could potentially be extended to other disease states and immunological phenotypes. All 110 or so repertoires were used to score co-occurrence in the validation cohort in a later analysis, because that analysis had no HLA typing for the cohort. Most TCR sequences were seen in very few donors, while some public TCRs were found in many individuals. The classifier was reported to diagnose cytomegalovirus status with high specificity and sensitivity in both the original and validation cohorts. Of the cluster scores, approximately 95% were above 0 in a later analysis, which found that TCRs clustered in the first cohort also tended to co-occur in the 130 or so validation repertoires.

The sequence was collected from a young man in good health and CMV-seronegative. The chain couples TRBV6-5 to TRBJ1-2; TRBD1 is a possible D gene, resting on 5 matching bases. The sample was PBMCs. The CDR3 region has the sequence CASSYREGHYGYTF. The DNA sequence is given as TGTGCCAGCAGTTACAGGGAGGGACACTATGGCTACACCTTC.